These 27 T cell receptor beta chains share one sample of origin, sequenced in a study of cytomegalovirus exposure and HLA in healthy donors. Use of 60 Vbeta and 13 Jbeta primers characterized the PCR. Assay: immunoSEQ multiplex PCR; the TCRdb copy retains only in-frame clones and omits some. The sample has 100,000 or so clones; around 79% are singletons. Specimen: PBMCs. These receptors were obtained from a woman between 40 and 50 years old in good health and CMV-seropositive.

This clone was observed a few times. The V gene is TRBV4-1, the J gene TRBJ2-3; no firm D call. The germline V and J ends were trimmed by 4 bases and 2 bases, with 19 bases remaining between them. The germline V gene encodes CDR1 MGHRA and CDR2 YSYEKL. The CDR3 loop spans 17 amino acids. The CDR3 region has the DNA TGCGCCAGCAGCCCCATACCGCCGAGACTGAACACAGATACGCAGTATTTT. Its translation is CASSPIPPRLNTDTQYF.

This sequence joins TRBV25-1 and TRBJ1-4, with D possibly TRBD1 on 5 matching bases. V was pared by 1 base and J by 8 bases, with 11 bases between. CDR3 length equals 14 residues. Looked up from germline, CDR1 is MGHDK and CDR2 is SYGVNS. The CDR3 sequence is CASSESRDREKLFF. The DNA for the CDR3 is TGTGCCAGCAGTGAATCCAGGGATCGGGAAAAACTGTTTTTT.

The chain recombines TRBV10-1 with TRBJ2-7, with a weak D call TRBD1 (5 bases). The V gene's germline CDR1 is WNHNN and CDR2 SYGVQD (reference sequence). The CDR3 covers 15 residues. V was trimmed by 2 bases and J by 2 bases, leaving 13 bases between them. The CDR3 sequence is CASSETGRAAYEQYF. CDR3 DNA sequence: TGCGCCAGCAGTGAGACGGGCAGGGCCGCCTACGAGCAGTACTTC.

The count of this clone is one. The chain employs TRBV6-6 and TRBJ2-7; D possibly corresponds to TRBD1 (6 bases). With 0 bases removed from V and 5 bases from J, the gap between germline ends came to 11 bases. CDR1 MNHNY and CDR2 SVGAGI come from the germline V gene (reference sequence). This CDR3 is 14 amino acids long. CDR3 in amino acids: CASSYSYRADEQYF. Here the CDR3 DNA reads TGTGCCAGCAGTTACTCGTACAGGGCCGACGAGCAGTACTTC.

This chain links TRBV6-1 with TRBJ2-1; D gene ambiguous. Trimming stripped 0 bases from V and 7 bases from J, with 13 bases between. Germline CDR1 and CDR2: MNHNS and SASEGT. This CDR3 region has 15 residues. CDR3 in amino acids: CASSEAVSSWNEQFF. As DNA, the CDR3 is TGTGCCAGCAGTGAAGCGGTGAGTTCCTGGAATGAGCAGTTCTTC.

V and J are TRBV28 and TRBJ2-7; 7 bases agree with TRBD1. The CDR3 spans 17 residues. Germline V gene data show CDR1 as MDHEN and CDR2 as SYDVKM. The V gene end was trimmed by 5 bases and the J gene end by 1 base; junction bases not matched to a gene: 14. The CDR3 sequence is CASSPQTGRVRSYEQYF. CDR3 DNA sequence: TGTGCCAGCAGTCCCCAGACAGGGCGGGTAAGGTCCTACGAGCAGTACTTC. The variable domain in full, with the rest retrieved from reference TRBV28 and TRBJ2-7, is DVKVTQSSRYLVKRTGEKVFLECVQDMDHENMFWYRQDPGLGLRLIYFSYDVKMKEKGDIPEGYSVSREKKERFSLILESASTNQTSMYLCASSPQTGRVRSYEQYFGPGTRLTVT.

This clone was seen only a few times. The chain couples TRBV2 to TRBJ2-2; tentatively, D is TRBD1 (6 bases). Germline CDR1 SNHLY, CDR2 FYNNEI. The CDR3 length is 16 residues. The V and J ends lost 7 bases and 1 base respectively, with 16 bases between them. Here the CDR3 DNA reads TGTGCCAGCAAACGTGCAGGGGCCATGAACACCGGGGAGCTGTTTTTT. As protein: CASKRAGAMNTGELFF.

This chain joins TRBV23-1 and TRBJ2-7, with 7 bases that match TRBD1. TRBV23-1 is given ORF status, its function remaining uncertain. The CDR3 is made up of 16 amino acids. V was clipped by 9 bases and J by 2 bases; unmatched bases: 16. DNA for the CDR3: TGCGCCAGTCCGCTTGCACACGGGACAGTTCCCTACGAGCAGTACTTC. It codes for CASPLAHGTVPYEQYF.

This clone was seen just once. This rearrangement joins TRBV5-1 to TRBJ2-7, with D perhaps matching TRBD1 (6 bases). V lost 2 bases and J lost 3, with 12 bases in between. This CDR3 has 14 residues. Germline CDR1 is SGHRS and CDR2 is YFSETQ. The CDR3 DNA reads as TGCGCCAGCAGCTTACAGGGCGGGTACTACGAGCAGTACTTC. It codes for CASSLQGGYYEQYF.

This clone was seen a handful of times. The rearrangement uses TRBV5-1 and TRBJ2-6; 7 bases are a match to TRBD2. The CDR3 sequence is 15 residues long. Germline CDR1 reads SGHRS; CDR2 reads YFSETQ. Trimming at V came to 4 bases and at J to 4 bases, leaving 5 bases not matched to a gene. CDR3 DNA: TGCGCCAGCAGCCCCGGGGGGACCGGGGCCAACGTCCTGACTTTC. This translates into CASSPGGTGANVLTF.

The chain employs TRBV7-8 and TRBJ2-5; 8 nucleotides agree with TRBD1. This CDR3 region has 15 residues. Trimming cost V 1 base and J 2 bases; bases outside gene matches: 3. CDR1 SGHVS and CDR2 FQNEAQ come from the germline V gene. The CDR3 DNA follows: TGTGCCAGCAGCTTAGACTACAGGGGGCAAGAGACCCAGTACTTC. Translation: CASSLDYRGQETQYF. The whole variable domain, filled in from reference TRBV7-8 and TRBJ2-5, reads GAGVSQSPRYKVAKRGQDVALRCDPISGHVSLFWYQQALGQGPEFLTYFQNEAQLDKSGLPSDRFFAERPEGSVSTLKIQRTQQEDSAVYLCASSLDYRGQETQYFGPGTRLLVL.

This chain uses TRBV5-4 with TRBJ2-2, with 10 bases matching TRBD2. Germline CDR1 and CDR2: SGHNT and YYREEE (reference sequence). V shed 4 bases and J 6 bases; nucleotides not matched to a gene: 12. CDR3 length equals 17 residues. CDR3 region: CASSQNPSGRGAGELFF. The CDR3 bases are TGTGCCAGCAGCCAGAACCCTAGCGGGAGAGGCGCCGGGGAGCTGTTTTTT.

The chain combines TRBV5-1 with TRBJ2-6; TRBD2 agrees at 12 bases. The CDR3 sequence is 17 residues long. J gave up 1 base and V 4 bases, and 3 bases lay outside the gene matches. The germline V gene has CDR1 SGHRS and CDR2 YFSETQ. The CDR3 reads CASSTSGRPSGANVLTF. DNA for the CDR3: TGCGCCAGCAGCACTAGCGGGAGGCCTTCTGGGGCCAACGTCCTGACTTTC.

The chain combines TRBV6-6 with TRBJ1-1; D might be TRBD1 (6 bases). This CDR3 is 16 amino acids long. V lost 5 bases and J lost 1, with 17 bases in between. Germline CDR1 reads MNHNY; CDR2 reads SVGAGI (reference sequence). The CDR3: CASSPRWGRGNTEAFF. CDR3 in DNA: TGTGCCAGCAGTCCCCGGTGGGGGCGAGGGAACACTGAAGCTTTCTTT.

This chain joins TRBV5-1 and TRBJ2-3, with 10 bases lining up with TRBD1. Per the germline V gene, CDR1 is SGHRS and CDR2 is YFSETQ. The V gene end was trimmed by 1 base and the J gene end by 5 bases; junction bases not matched to a gene: 4. The CDR3 covers 15 residues. The chain's CDR3 is CASSLSTGGLDTQYF. The CDR3 nucleotides are TGCGCCAGCAGCTTGTCGACAGGGGGCCTAGATACGCAGTATTTT.

The chain joins TRBV7-6 to TRBJ2-2; a weak D match, TRBD2 (6 bases). The V end lost 1 base, the J end lost 8 bases, and 11 bases lay between the germline ends. Per the germline V gene, CDR1 is SGHVS and CDR2 is FNYEAQ. This CDR3 has 14 residues. The CDR3 region has the DNA TGTGCCAGCAGCTTAGAAACTAGCACTGGGGAGCTGTTTTTT. Amino acids: CASSLETSTGELFF.

This chain links TRBV6-5 with TRBJ2-5, with 8 nucleotides matching TRBD1. The CDR3 length is 15 residues. CDR1 and CDR2 from the germline V gene are MNHEY and SVGAGI. V was pared by 5 bases and J by 0 bases, with 5 bases of the junction left unmatched. CDR3 DNA: TGTGCCAGCAGTCGGACAGGGCAGTACCAAGAGACCCAGTACTTC. Translating gives CASSRTGQYQETQYF.

The chain joins TRBV5-6 to TRBJ1-4; the D gene is possibly TRBD1 (5 bases). CDR3 length: 13 amino acids. Germline V CDR1 and CDR2: SGHDT, YYEEEE. V gave up 6 bases and J gave up 7 bases, with 13 bases separating them. The CDR3 region has the DNA TGTGCCAGCAACCAGGGTGCCGGTGAAAAACTGTTTTTT. Its protein is CASNQGAGEKLFF.

The chain links TRBV5-4 to TRBJ2-7, with D possibly matching TRBD2 (5 bases). Per the germline V gene, CDR1 is SGHNT and CDR2 is YYREEE (reference sequence). The CDR3 is made up of 15 amino acids. The germline V and J ends were trimmed by 3 bases and 3 bases, with 16 bases remaining between them. CDR3 sequence: CASSSGGGNSYEQYF. The CDR3 DNA sequence: TGTGCCAGCAGCTCTGGAGGAGGAAATAGCTACGAGCAGTACTTC.

This rearrangement joins TRBV7-3 to TRBJ2-2, with 12 bases aligning to TRBD2. Germline V lookup: CDR1 SGHTA, CDR2 FQGTGA. The CDR3 spans 17 residues. V gave up 1 base and J gave up 6 bases; unmatched junction bases: 6. The DNA for the CDR3 is TGTGCCAGCAGCTTAATCCCCGGACTAGCGGGACCCGGGGAGCTGTTTTTT. The encoded protein is CASSLIPGLAGPGELFF.

The CDR3 nucleotides read TGTGCCAGCAGCTTAGTTAATAGCCCAGAGACCCAGTACTTC. Encoded protein: CASSLVNSPETQYF. The rearrangement links TRBV7-6 to TRBJ2-5; no reliable D call. Germline V CDR1 and CDR2: SGHVS, FNYEAQ. V shed 1 base and J shed 4 bases, with 10 bases lying between them. The CDR3 spans 14 residues.

The chain carries TRBV7-6 and TRBJ2-1, with D tentatively TRBD2 (5 bases). Trimming cost V 4 bases and J 0 bases, with 13 bases left between them. Germline values: CDR1 SGHVS, CDR2 FNYEAQ. CDR3 length equals 16 residues. This CDR3 reads CASSSQTGFSYNEQFF. In nucleotides, the CDR3 is TGTGCCAGCAGCTCCCAAACGGGATTCTCCTACAATGAGCAGTTCTTC.

Sample share makes this clone medium-sized (0.01 to 0.1%). This chain joins TRBV19 and TRBJ2-5; D not resolved. The V end was cut by 6 bases, the J end by 1 base, with 6 bases between. This CDR3 is built from 12 residues. Germline-derived CDR1 and CDR2 are LNHDA and SQIVND (reference sequence). The CDR3 nucleotides are TGTGCCAGTAGGGCAGGCCAAGAGACCCAGTACTTC. Protein: CASRAGQETQYF. The variable domain in full, completed from reference TRBV19 and TRBJ2-5, reads DGGITQSPKYLFRKEGQNVTLSCEQNLNHDAMYWYRQDPGQGLRLIYYSQIVNDFQKGDIAEGYSVSREKKESFPLTVTSAQKNPTAFYLCASRAGQETQYFGPGTRLLVL.

This chain connects TRBV11-3 to TRBJ2-1; 8 bases are shared with TRBD2. With V trimmed by 3 bases and J by 7 bases, 14 bases remained unmatched. Germline values: CDR1 SGHNT, CDR2 YENEEA. This CDR3 comprises 17 residues. CDR3 in DNA: TGTGCCAGCAGCTTGAGTACTAGCGGAACAAACGGGAATGAGCAGTTCTTC. Translation: CASSLSTSGTNGNEQFF.

This clone appeared a few times. J is TRBJ2-7 and V is TRBV6-5, with a weak D call TRBD2 (6 bases). V was shortened by 0 bases and J by 7 bases, with 16 bases between the two germline ends. Looked up from germline, CDR1 is MNHEY and CDR2 is SVGAGI. The CDR3 totals 15 residues. The CDR3 reads CASSYSIPPEGEQYF. The DNA for the CDR3 is TGTGCCAGCAGTTACTCGATTCCCCCGGAGGGAGAGCAGTACTTC.

The chain has TRBV5-1 and TRBJ2-3; a weak D match, TRBD2 (6 bases). This CDR3 region has 15 residues. The germline V and J ends were trimmed by 2 bases and 1 base, with 11 bases remaining between them. Germline loops: CDR1 SGHRS, CDR2 YFSETQ. CDR3: CASSLRDLRTDTQYF. The CDR3 nucleotides read TGCGCCAGCAGCTTACGGGACTTACGCACAGATACGCAGTATTTT.

This clone turned up a few times. An end of the junction does not agree with germline; a read error may underlie this. V and J are TRBV7-9 and TRBJ1-2; the D is unclear. The CDR3 has 12 amino acids. Germline V gene sequence: CDR1 SEHNR, CDR2 FQNEAQ (reference sequence). For the CDR3, the DNA is TGTTCCAGCAGCGCCGGAGTTAATGGCTACACCTTC. This encodes CSSSAGVNGYTF.